What follows are 31 T cell receptor beta chains derived from one specimen sequenced in a study of blood T cell repertoires in COVID-19. The assay was immunoSEQ multiplex PCR, and TCRdb's table has in-frame clones only and misses some. The sample carries about 82,000 clones, around 85% recorded once. Specimen: peripheral blood. Receptor source: a man at least 80 years old with active or convalescent COVID-19.

This rearrangement joins TRBV7-6 to TRBJ1-1; no clear D gene. The CDR3 has 10 residues. The V gene lost 5 bases and the J gene lost 8 bases, with 6 bases spanning the gap. Germline CDR1 is SGHVS and CDR2 is FNYEAQ. In DNA form, the CDR3 reads TGTGCCAGCAGCCCCCCAGAAGCTTTCTTT. This gives the protein CASSPPEAFF. Supplemented by reference TRBV7-6 and TRBJ1-1, the full variable domain reads GAGVSQSPRYKVTKRGQDVALRCDPISGHVSLYWYRQALGQGPEFLTYFNYEAQQDKSGLPNDRFSAERPEGSISTLTIQRTEQRDSAMYRCASSPPEAFFGQGTRLTVV.

This chain connects TRBV5-4 to TRBJ1-1, with 7 bases matching TRBD1. Unmatched junction bases numbered 8, after V lost 4 bases and J lost 11 bases. The CDR3 sequence is 12 residues long. CDR1 and CDR2 from the germline V gene are SGHNT and YYREEE (reference sequence). CDR3 DNA sequence: TGTGCCAGCAGCACCGACAGGGTTGACGCTTTCTTT. Translating gives CASSTDRVDAFF.

The CDR3 reads CASSISGGSQETQYF. The CDR3 DNA follows: TGTGCCAGCAGTATAAGCGGGGGTAGTCAAGAGACCCAGTACTTC. This chain connects TRBV3-1 (or the pseudogene TRBV3-2) to TRBJ2-5, with TRBD2 matching over 8 bases. CDR1 and CDR2 from the germline V gene are LGHDT and YNNKEL (reference sequence). Losses at the gene ends were 6 bases for V and 2 bases for J; bases not matched to a gene: 8. The CDR3 extends over 15 amino acids.

V and J are TRBV9 and TRBJ2-2, with D unclear. V lost 4 bases, J lost 3 bases, and 10 bases lay in between. The CDR3 contains 14 residues. The germline gives CDR1 SGDLS, CDR2 YYNGEE. The CDR3 nucleotides read TGTGCCAGCAGCCCCCTTGTCGACACCGGGGAGCTGTTTTTT. Amino acids: CASSPLVDTGELFF.

V usage is TRBV6-6 and J usage is TRBJ1-5; no clear D. V dropped 5 bases and J dropped 6 bases, with 11 bases sitting between them. CDR1 and CDR2 from the germline V gene are MNHNY and SVGAGI (reference sequence). The CDR3 has 13 residues. This CDR3 reads CASSPSGSQPQHF. The DNA for the CDR3 is TGTGCCAGCAGTCCGTCGGGATCTCAGCCCCAGCATTTT.

This rearrangement joins TRBV19 to TRBJ2-1, with 9 bases fitting TRBD2. V shed 4 bases, J shed 4 bases, and the junction held 2 bases outside the gene matches. Germline V lookup: CDR1 LNHDA, CDR2 SQIVND (reference sequence). This CDR3 is built from 14 residues. Here the CDR3 reads CASSTLAGYNEQFF. The DNA for the CDR3 is TGTGCCAGTAGTACGCTAGCGGGGTACAATGAGCAGTTCTTC.

The V and J genes are TRBV12-3 or TRBV12-4 and TRBJ1-2; D is possibly TRBD1 (5 bases). The CDR3 loop spans 13 amino acids. The V gene lost 5 bases and the J gene lost 2 bases, with 9 bases spanning the gap. CDR3 loop: CASSQGLNYGYTF. CDR3 sequence (DNA): TGTGCCAGCAGTCAGGGACTGAACTATGGCTACACCTTC.

The V gene is TRBV5-1, the J gene TRBJ2-3; D might be TRBD1 (6 bases). Germline lookup yields CDR1 SGHRS and CDR2 YFSETQ. The CDR3 extends over 15 amino acids. V lost 6 bases and J lost 3, with 17 bases in between. Here the CDR3 reads CASTSTGFSTDTQYF. As DNA, the CDR3 is TGCGCCAGCACCTCGACAGGTTTTTCTACAGATACGCAGTATTTT. The whole variable domain, remainder taken from reference TRBV5-1 and TRBJ2-3, is KAGVTQTPRYLIKTRGQQVTLSCSPISGHRSVSWYQQTPGQGLQFLFEYFSETQRNKGNFPGRFSGRQFSNSRSEMNVSTLELGDSALYLCASTSTGFSTDTQYFGPGTRLTVL.

This chain uses TRBV5-1 with TRBJ2-7; D is perhaps TRBD2 (6 bases). Trimming left V 3 bases short and J 3 bases short, with 13 bases between. Germline CDR1 and CDR2: SGHRS and YFSETQ. This CDR3 spans 14 amino acids. CDR3 sequence reads: CASSCRDSHYEQYV. The CDR3 coding sequence is TGCGCCAGCAGCTGCCGGGACTCGCACTACGAGCAGTACGTC.

V gene TRBV15 combines with J gene TRBJ1-2; D ambiguous. The CDR3 loop spans 15 amino acids. Trimming stripped 2 bases from V and 1 base from J, with 11 bases between. CDR1 LNHNV and CDR2 YYDKDF come from the germline V gene (reference sequence). In nucleotides, the CDR3 is TGTGCCACCAGCAGACTGGAGCTGATTAACTATGGCTACACCTTC. Encoded protein: CATSRLELINYGYTF. Full variable domain (missing parts from reference TRBV15 and TRBJ1-2): DAMVIQNPRYQVTQFGKPVTLSCSQTLNHNVMYWYQQKSSQAPKLLFHYYDKDFNNEADTPDNFQSRRPNTSFCFLDIRSPGLGDTAMYLCATSRLELINYGYTFGSGTRLTVV.

The chain uses TRBV11-3 and TRBJ2-2, with D unresolved. CDR1 and CDR2 from the germline V gene are SGHNT and YENEEA. The V and J ends lost 5 bases and 1 base respectively, with 8 bases between them. This CDR3 is built from 14 residues. The CDR3 DNA reads as TGTGCCAGCAGCCCCCGCGGGAACACCGGGGAGCTGTTTTTT. Translated, it gives CASSPRGNTGELFF.

V is TRBV3-1 (or the pseudogene TRBV3-2) and J is TRBJ2-2; D ambiguous. V lost 1 base and J 1 base, leaving 7 bases between the germline ends. The CDR3 is made up of 15 amino acids. Per the germline V gene, CDR1 is LGHDT and CDR2 is YNNKEL (reference sequence). CDR3 sequence reads: CASSQVPRNTGELFF. The DNA of the CDR3 is TGTGCCAGCAGCCAAGTCCCGAGGAACACCGGGGAGCTGTTTTTT.

The CDR3 sequence is CASSVGQGVTNEKLFF. CDR3 in DNA: TGTGCCAGCAGCGTGGGACAGGGGGTAACTAATGAAAAACTGTTTTTT. V is TRBV5-5 and J is TRBJ1-4; 11 nucleotides align to TRBD1. The V gene's germline CDR1 is SGHKS and CDR2 YYEKEE (reference sequence). This CDR3 has 16 amino acids. The V gene end was trimmed by 4 bases and the J gene end by 1 base; junction bases not matched to a gene: 3.

This clone was recorded a few times. The gene calls are TRBV14 and TRBJ2-1, with D perhaps matching TRBD2 (5 bases). CDR3 size: 13 residues. CDR1 is SGHDN and CDR2 is FVKESK in the germline V gene. Trimming pared 0 bases from V and 12 bases from J, leaving 12 bases between. CDR3 sequence: CASSQDAPSGQFF. The CDR3 bases are TGTGCCAGCAGCCAAGACGCGCCCAGCGGGCAGTTCTTC.

This chain connects TRBV6-5 to TRBJ1-2; D gene uncertain. Germline CDR1 reads MNHEY; CDR2 reads SVGAGI. The CDR3 has 13 amino acids. The germline V and J ends were trimmed by 3 bases and 3 bases, with 8 bases remaining between them. CDR3 sequence reads: CASSYRGHYGYTF. CDR3 DNA sequence: TGTGCCAGCAGTTATCGGGGTCACTATGGCTACACCTTC.

The V gene is TRBV9, the J gene TRBJ2-3; D uncertain. CDR1 SGDLS and CDR2 YYNGEE come from the germline V gene. This CDR3 has 14 residues. V lost 4 bases to trimming and J lost 5 bases, with 14 bases between them. The CDR3 DNA sequence: TGTGCCAGCAGCTTTAGCCGTTCCCAAGATACGCAGTATTTT. Residues: CASSFSRSQDTQYF.

V and J are TRBV18 and TRBJ1-3; tentatively, D is TRBD1 (6 bases). Per germline, CDR1 KGHSH and CDR2 LQKENI. The CDR3 length is 16 residues. Between the trimmed V and J ends, which lost 3 bases and 0 bases, there was a span of 12 bases. The CDR3: CASSPGQTYSGNTIYF. Here the CDR3 DNA reads TGTGCCAGCTCACCTGGACAGACCTACTCTGGAAACACCATATATTTT.

This clone was observed a handful of times. The DNA for the CDR3 is TGTGCCAGCATGCAGCGGAACACTGAAGCTTTCTTT. Residues: CASMQRNTEAFF. The J gene is TRBJ1-1, the V gene TRBV2, with D hard to call. Trimming took 7 bases from V and 1 from J, leaving 7 bases between them. The germline CDR1 and CDR2 sequences are SNHLY and FYNNEI. The CDR3 runs to 12 residues.

V gene TRBV25-1 combines with J gene TRBJ1-6, with D hard to call. The V end was cut by 5 bases, the J end by 1 base, with 9 bases between. Germline-derived CDR1 and CDR2 are MGHDK and SYGVNS. This CDR3 has 15 amino acids. In DNA, the CDR3 is TGTGCCAGCAGTACCCCGCGGTCCTATAATTCACCCCTCCACTTT. Translating it yields CASSTPRSYNSPLHF.

The V and J genes are TRBV28 and TRBJ1-5; D is possibly TRBD1 (6 bases). Trimming removed 2 bases at V and 1 base at J, with 15 bases between. Germline assignment: CDR1 MDHEN and CDR2 SYDVKM. This CDR3 contains 17 residues. CDR3 amino acids: CASSLPGTHRSNQPQHF. CDR3 DNA sequence: TGTGCCAGCAGTTTACCCGGGACACATCGAAGCAATCAGCCCCAGCATTTT.

This sequence joins TRBV6-5 and TRBJ1-4; weak D call: TRBD1 (6 bases). The CDR3 covers 15 residues. Trimming pared 7 bases from V and 9 bases from J, leaving 21 bases between. Germline V CDR1 and CDR2: MNHEY, SVGAGI. CDR3 sequence (DNA): TGTGCCAGCATCCCCCCGGGGGGCCATCCACAAAAACTGTTTTTT. It yields the protein CASIPPGGHPQKLFF.

The chain couples TRBV28 to TRBJ2-3; a possible D gene is TRBD2 (5 bases). The ends were cut back, 6 bases at V and 4 bases at J, with 14 bases in the middle. Germline CDR1 MDHEN, CDR2 SYDVKM. CDR3 size: 14 residues. For the CDR3, the DNA is TGTGCCAGCAGCCCACCCCAGGAGGCAGATACGCAGTATTTT. Its translation is CASSPPQEADTQYF.

The CDR3 is CASSSRGSGRPDTQYF. The CDR3 coding sequence is TGCGCCAGCAGCTCCCGGGGGAGCGGGAGACCAGATACGCAGTATTTT. This chain uses TRBV4-1 with TRBJ2-3; 8 bases map to TRBD2. The ends lost 5 bases at V and 4 bases at J; junction bases unmatched: 11. Germline CDR1 and CDR2: MGHRA and YSYEKL. This CDR3 is built from 16 residues.

This chain connects TRBV7-2 to TRBJ1-5; 7 bases line up with TRBD1. CDR1 is SGHTA and CDR2 is FQGNSA in the germline V gene. J lost 5 bases, V lost 5 bases, and 6 bases had no gene match. The CDR3 loop spans 14 amino acids. CDR3 in DNA: TGTGCCAGCAGCCACCAAACAGGGGATCAGCCCCAGCATTTT. Its protein is CASSHQTGDQPQHF.

Note on this clone: Mismatch with germline at one junction end may stem from a read error. The V gene is TRBV15, the J gene TRBJ2-3; 9 nucleotides match TRBD1. CDR1 and CDR2 from the germline V gene are LNHNV and YYDKDF (reference sequence). CDR3 length: 17 amino acids. This CDR3 reads CATSNNGIGQGTQGSIF. The CDR3 DNA is TGTGCCACCAGCAACAACGGGATAGGACAGGGGACACAAGGGAGTATTTTT.

The V call is TRBV5-1, the J call TRBJ2-1; 9 bases line up with TRBD2. The CDR3 has 14 residues. V lost 6 bases and J lost 8; bases outside the gene matches: 9. Germline V lookup: CDR1 SGHRS, CDR2 YFSETQ. CDR3 sequence (DNA): TGCGCCAGCATACAGGGGACTAGCCCCGATGAGCAGTTCTTC. Its translation is CASIQGTSPDEQFF.

V is TRBV27 and J is TRBJ2-3; 11 bases map to TRBD1. Germline-derived CDR1 and CDR2 are MNHEY and SMNVEV (reference sequence). The CDR3 contains 16 residues. After removal of 5 bases from V and 5 bases from J, the junction contained 9 bases not matched to a gene. CDR3 DNA: TGTGCCAGCAGTCCTCGGACAGGGGGCTACAAAGATACGCAGTATTTT. This translates into CASSPRTGGYKDTQYF.

The chain recombines TRBV11-2 with TRBJ2-1, with 7 bases identical to TRBD2. The CDR3 loop spans 14 amino acids. Germline CDR1 reads SGHAT; CDR2 reads FQNNGV. Trimming at V came to 3 bases and at J to 4 bases, leaving 3 bases not matched to a gene. CDR3 sequence: CASSFSGKYNEQFF. The CDR3 DNA reads TGTGCCAGCAGCTTCAGCGGGAAATACAATGAGCAGTTCTTC.

The chain recombines TRBV9 with TRBJ2-1; D is uncertain. The CDR3 loop spans 15 amino acids. In germline, CDR1 is SGDLS, CDR2 YYNGEE. V dropped 4 bases and J dropped 0 bases, with 11 bases sitting between them. In DNA, the CDR3 is TGTGCCAGCAGCCCTTTCGCCAGCTCCTACAATGAGCAGTTCTTC. It codes for CASSPFASSYNEQFF.

This clone was recorded only once. The chain joins TRBV2 to TRBJ1-4; 10 bases fit TRBD1. There are 15 residues in the CDR3. V lost 6 bases to trimming and J lost 3 bases; unmatched junction nucleotides: 4. Germline V gene sequence: CDR1 SNHLY, CDR2 FYNNEI. The CDR3 region is CASSVDRGPNEKLFF. The CDR3 nucleotides are TGTGCCAGCAGCGTAGACAGGGGGCCTAATGAAAAACTGTTTTTT.

The chain recombines TRBV19 with TRBJ2-2; the D gene is possibly TRBD2 (6 bases). Germline assignment: CDR1 LNHDA and CDR2 SQIVND (reference sequence). Trimming cost V 9 bases and J 4 bases, with 18 bases left between them. The CDR3 sequence is 15 residues long. The CDR3 DNA follows: TGTGCCAGCACCACTAGCTCGCTGGGCACCGGGGAGCTGTTTTTT. Its translation: CASTTSSLGTGELFF.